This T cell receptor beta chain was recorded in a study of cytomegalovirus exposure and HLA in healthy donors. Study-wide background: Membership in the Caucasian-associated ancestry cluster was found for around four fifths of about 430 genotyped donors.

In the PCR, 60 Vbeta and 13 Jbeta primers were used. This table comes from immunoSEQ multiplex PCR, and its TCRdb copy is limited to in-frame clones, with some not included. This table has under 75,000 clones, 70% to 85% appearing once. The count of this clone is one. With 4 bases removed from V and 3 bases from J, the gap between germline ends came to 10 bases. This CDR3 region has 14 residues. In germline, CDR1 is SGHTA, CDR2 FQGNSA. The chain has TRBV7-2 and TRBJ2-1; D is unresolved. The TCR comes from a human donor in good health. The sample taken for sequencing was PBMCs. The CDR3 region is CASSSRRVYNEQFF. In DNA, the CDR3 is TGTGCCAGCAGCTCAAGGAGAGTCTACAATGAGCAGTTCTTC. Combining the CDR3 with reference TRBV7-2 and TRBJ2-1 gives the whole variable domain GAGVSQSPSNKVTEKGKDVELRCDPISGHTALYWYRQSLGQGLEFLIYFQGNSAPDKSGLPSDRFSAERTGGSVSTLTIQRTQQEDSAVYLCASSSRRVYNEQFFGPGTRLTVL.